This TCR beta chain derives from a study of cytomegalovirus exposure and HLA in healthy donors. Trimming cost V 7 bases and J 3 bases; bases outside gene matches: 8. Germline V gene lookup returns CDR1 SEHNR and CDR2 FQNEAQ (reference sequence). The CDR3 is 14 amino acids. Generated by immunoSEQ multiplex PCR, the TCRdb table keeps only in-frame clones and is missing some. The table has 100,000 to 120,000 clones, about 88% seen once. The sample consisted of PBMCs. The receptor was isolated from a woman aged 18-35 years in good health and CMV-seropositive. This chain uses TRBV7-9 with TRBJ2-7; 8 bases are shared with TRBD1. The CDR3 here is CASTRGQAHYEQYF. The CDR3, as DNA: TGTGCCAGCACCAGGGGACAGGCTCACTACGAGCAGTACTTC. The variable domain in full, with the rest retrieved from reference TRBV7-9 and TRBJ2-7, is DTGVSQNPRHKITKRGQNVTFRCDPISEHNRLYWYRQTLGQGPEFLTYFQNEAQLEKSRLLSDRFSAERPKGSFSTLEIQRTEQGDSAMYLCASTRGQAHYEQYFGPGTRLTVT.